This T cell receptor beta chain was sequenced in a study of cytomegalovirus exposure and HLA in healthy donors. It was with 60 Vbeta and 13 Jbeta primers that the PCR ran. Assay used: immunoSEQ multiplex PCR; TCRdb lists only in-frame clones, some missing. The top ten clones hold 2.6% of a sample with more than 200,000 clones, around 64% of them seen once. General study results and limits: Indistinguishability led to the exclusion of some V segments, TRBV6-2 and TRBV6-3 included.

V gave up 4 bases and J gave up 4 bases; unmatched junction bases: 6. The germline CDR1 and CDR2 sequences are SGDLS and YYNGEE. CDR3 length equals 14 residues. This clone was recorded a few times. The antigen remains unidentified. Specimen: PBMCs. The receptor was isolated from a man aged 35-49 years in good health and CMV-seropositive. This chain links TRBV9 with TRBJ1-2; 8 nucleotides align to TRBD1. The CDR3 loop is CASSPGGQGYGYTF. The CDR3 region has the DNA TGTGCCAGCAGCCCCGGAGGACAGGGCTATGGCTACACCTTC.